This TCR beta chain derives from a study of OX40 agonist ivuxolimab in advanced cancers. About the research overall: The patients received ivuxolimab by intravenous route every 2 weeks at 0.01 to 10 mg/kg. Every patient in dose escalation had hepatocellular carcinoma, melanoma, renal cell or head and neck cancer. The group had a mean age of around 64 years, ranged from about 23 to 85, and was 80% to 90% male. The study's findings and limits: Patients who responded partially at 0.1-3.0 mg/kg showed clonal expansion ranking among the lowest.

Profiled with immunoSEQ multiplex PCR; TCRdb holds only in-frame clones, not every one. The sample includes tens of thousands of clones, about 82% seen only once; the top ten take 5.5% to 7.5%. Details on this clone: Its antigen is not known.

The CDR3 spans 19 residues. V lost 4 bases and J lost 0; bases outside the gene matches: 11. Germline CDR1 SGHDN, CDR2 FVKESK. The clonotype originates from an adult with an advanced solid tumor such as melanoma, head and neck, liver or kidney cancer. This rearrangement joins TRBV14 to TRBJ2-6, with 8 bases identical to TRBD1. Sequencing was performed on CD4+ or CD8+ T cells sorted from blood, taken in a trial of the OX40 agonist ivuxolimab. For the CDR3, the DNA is TGTGCCAGCAGCCCGGGTTTTGGGACAGGACCCTCTGGGGCCAACGTCCTGACTTTC. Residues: CASSPGFGTGPSGANVLTF.